The 28 T cell receptor beta chains listed next were all sequenced from one sample in a study of blood T cells in healthy people across ages. A J-beta primer mix and a sample-barcoded 5' primer were used in a second PCR of roughly 6 to 12 cycles. TCRdb re-derived calls from the 5' RACE reads in MiXCR, one entry per CDR3 protein. Of around 2 million distinct CDR3 sequences in the sample, about two fifths are singletons; the top ten hold 23%. Sequencing was done on a sample of blood. The receptors stem from a human donor in good health.

This rearrangement joins TRBV25-1 to TRBJ1-2, with unresolved D. CDR1 is MGHDK, CDR2 SYGVNS, per germline. V lost 4 bases to trimming and J lost 6 bases, with 15 bases between them. The CDR3 consists of 14 residues. The CDR3 DNA reads TGTGCCAGCAGTGCCGACCCTAGCGTCAATGGCTACACCTTC. It is translated as CASSADPSVNGYTF.

The chain links TRBV20-1 to TRBJ2-7; 9 nucleotides align to TRBD2. CDR3 length: 14 residues. V lost 3 bases to trimming and J lost 4 bases; unmatched junction nucleotides: 7. Germline V CDR1 and CDR2: DFQATT, SNEGSKA (reference sequence). CDR3 bases: TGCAGTGCTAGTGAAGGACTAGCGAGTTACGAGCAGTACTTC. This sequence encodes CSASEGLASYEQYF.

The CDR3: CASSFGLAVPGVQFF. The DNA for the CDR3 is TGTGCCAGCAGTTTCGGACTAGCGGTCCCGGGGGTGCAGTTCTTC. This chain uses TRBV6-5 with TRBJ2-1, with 10 bases lining up with TRBD2. V was clipped by 4 bases and J by 12 bases; unmatched bases: 12. The CDR3 covers 15 residues. Germline-derived CDR1 and CDR2 are MNHEY and SVGAGI.

This chain links TRBV7-3 with TRBJ2-3; 11 bases agree with TRBD2. The CDR3 consists of 15 residues. Germline CDR1 SGHTA, CDR2 FQGTGA. The V segment lost 5 bases and the J segment 5 bases; nucleotides outside the gene matches: 6. CDR3 sequence (DNA): TGTGCCAGCAGCCATAGCGGGGGGGCCGAAGATACGCAGTATTTT. Amino acid sequence: CASSHSGGAEDTQYF.

The chain is built from TRBV28 and TRBJ2-1; D gene unclear. V was cut by 3 bases and J by 10 bases, with 13 bases left in between. The CDR3 length is 13 residues. CDR1 MDHEN and CDR2 SYDVKM come from the germline V gene. The chain's CDR3 is CASSLGYVGEQFF. The CDR3 DNA reads as TGTGCCAGCAGTTTGGGGTACGTTGGGGAGCAGTTCTTC.

The V call is TRBV7-2, the J call TRBJ2-3; D is undetermined. Germline V gene lookup returns CDR1 SGHTA and CDR2 FQGNSA. The CDR3 consists of 12 residues. V was shortened by 5 bases and J by 4 bases, with 7 bases between the two germline ends. The CDR3 loop is CASSRMADTQYF. In nucleotides, the CDR3 is TGTGCCAGCAGCCGAATGGCAGATACGCAGTATTTT.

V gene TRBV12-3 or TRBV12-4 combines with J gene TRBJ2-1; D is unclear. Trimming removed 2 bases from V and 2 bases from J, with 7 bases in between. The CDR3 runs to 14 residues. This chain's CDR3 is CASSLHNAYNEQFF. DNA for the CDR3: TGTGCCAGCAGTTTACATAATGCCTACAATGAGCAGTTCTTC.

This chain uses TRBV29-1 with TRBJ2-3; 7 nucleotides align to TRBD1. The germline gives CDR1 SQVTM, CDR2 ANQGSEA. CDR3 length equals 16 residues. Unmatched junction bases numbered 11, after V lost 5 bases and J lost 0 bases. CDR3 amino acids: CSVPGTDYYSTDTQYF. The CDR3 nucleotides are TGCAGCGTTCCCGGGACAGACTATTATAGCACAGATACGCAGTATTTT.

With regard to this clonotype: Relative to the germline gene, one junction end is altered; a read error may explain this. The rearrangement links TRBV6-1 to TRBJ2-6; possible D gene TRBD1, 5 bases. CDR1 is MNHNS, CDR2 SASEGT, per germline. The CDR3 runs 16 residues. This CDR3 reads CASPGQGSSGANVRTF. The DNA for the CDR3 is TGTGCCAGCCCTGGACAAGGAAGCTCTGGGGCCAACGTCCGGACTTTC.

V is TRBV4-1 and J is TRBJ2-4; 12 positions match TRBD2. The last part of the DNA fits TRBJ2-5 better; the J call may be wrong. Germline V lookup: CDR1 MGHRA, CDR2 YSYEKL. The CDR3 sequence is 16 residues long. The CDR3 coding sequence is TGCGCCAGCAGCCAAGCGCGACTAGCGGGGGAAGAGACCCAGTACTTC. Encoded protein: CASSQARLAGEETQYF.

On this clonotype: Mismatch with germline at one junction end may stem from a read error. The chain carries TRBV5-1 and TRBJ1-1; D is unresolved. CDR3 length equals 14 residues. Germline lookup yields CDR1 SGHRS and CDR2 YFSETQ. The CDR3 protein is CVSSFDGPNTEAFF. As DNA, the CDR3 is TGCGTCAGCAGTTTTGACGGACCAAACACTGAAGCTTTCTTT.

V and J are TRBV5-1 and TRBJ1-4; TRBD1 aligns across 12 bases. The CDR3 has 14 residues. V trimming: 0 bases; J trimming: 12 bases; junction bases outside the gene matches: 3. CDR1 and CDR2 from the germline V gene are SGHRS and YFSETQ. The CDR3 is CASSLGDRGRELFF. In nucleotides, the CDR3 is TGCGCCAGCAGCTTGGGGGACAGGGGGCGAGAACTGTTTTTT.

The chain employs TRBV3-1 and TRBJ2-1; the match to TRBD2 covers 7 bases. Germline-derived CDR1 and CDR2 are LGHDT and YNNKEL (reference sequence). This CDR3 comprises 16 residues. J gave up 2 bases and V 7 bases, and 11 bases lay outside the gene matches. Written as DNA, the CDR3 is TGTGCCAGCACCTCAAGGGGAGGGTCCGCCTACAATGAGCAGTTCTTC. Translation gives CASTSRGGSAYNEQFF.

V and J are TRBV6-2 or TRBV6-3 and TRBJ2-6; TRBD1 is a possible D gene (6 bases). V lost 0 bases and J 0 bases, leaving 15 bases between the germline ends. The germline gives CDR1 MNHEY, CDR2 SVGEGT. The CDR3 runs 19 residues. CDR3 coding DNA: TGTGCCAGCAGTTACTCGACTCACAGGGCGGACTCTGGGGCCAACGTCCTGACTTTC. Protein: CASSYSTHRADSGANVLTF.

This clonotype was found once. This rearrangement joins TRBV20-1 to TRBJ1-1; perhaps TRBD1 as D (5 bases). With 2 bases removed from V and 4 bases from J, the gap between germline ends came to 14 bases. This CDR3 has 14 residues. In germline, CDR1 is DFQATT, CDR2 SNEGSKA (reference sequence). The DNA of the CDR3 is TGCAGTGCTAGATGTGAAGGGGTCGCCACTGAAGCTTTCTTT. It codes for CSARCEGVATEAFF.

Concerning this clonotype itself: A junction end diverges from the germline sequence, so it may reflect a read error. The gene calls are TRBV19 and TRBJ1-1; no reliable D call. This CDR3 comprises 13 residues. Germline assignment: CDR1 LNHDA and CDR2 SQIVND (reference sequence). This CDR3 reads CVSSIIMNTEAFF. The CDR3 DNA reads as TGTGTCAGTAGTATAATTATGAACACTGAAGCTTTCTTT.

CDR3 DNA: TGTGCCAGCAGGGCACTGGACAGGGATCATGGCTACACCTTC. Its protein is CASRALDRDHGYTF. The V gene is TRBV6-1, the J gene TRBJ1-2, with 8 bases identical to TRBD1. Trimming cost V 6 bases and J 6 bases; bases outside gene matches: 9. Germline loops: CDR1 MNHNS, CDR2 SASEGT. The CDR3 sequence is 14 residues long.

Notes on this clonotype: Relative to the germline gene, one junction end is altered; a read error may explain this. The chain carries TRBV7-2 and TRBJ2-3; a possible D gene is TRBD2 (7 bases). Germline V gene data show CDR1 as SGHTA and CDR2 as FQGNSA. The CDR3 loop spans 17 amino acids. CDR3 nucleotide sequence: TGTGCCAGCAGCTTAATGTGGGGGGGCCAGGGTACAGATACACAGTATTTT. This encodes CASSLMWGGQGTDTQYF. Together with reference TRBV7-2 and TRBJ2-3, the CDR3 gives the full variable domain: GAGVSQSPSNKVTEKGKDVELRCDPISGHTALYWYRQSLGQGLEFLIYFQGNSAPDKSGLPSDRFSAERTGGSVSTLTIQRTQQEDSAVYLCASSLMWGGQGTDTQYFGPGTRLTVL.

The chain links TRBV25-1 to TRBJ1-1, with 7 bases identical to TRBD1. This CDR3 comprises 14 residues. V lost 9 bases to trimming and J lost 4 bases; unmatched junction nucleotides: 11. Germline CDR1 reads MGHDK; CDR2 reads SYGVNS. The CDR3 DNA reads as TGTGCCAGATCGAAAGGGGGCGGGGGCACTGAAGCTTTCTTT. Translated, it gives CARSKGGGGTEAFF.

The genes are TRBV3-1 and TRBJ1-4; 10 bases line up with TRBD1. The CDR3 covers 17 residues. J gave up 8 bases and V 2 bases, and 11 bases lay outside the gene matches. The germline V gene has CDR1 LGHDT and CDR2 YNNKEL (reference sequence). The CDR3 reads CASSQTHSGTGAEKLFF. As DNA, the CDR3 is TGTGCCAGCAGCCAAACCCACTCCGGGACAGGGGCCGAAAAACTGTTTTTT.

The chain couples TRBV20-1 to TRBJ1-2, with a weak D call TRBD1 (6 bases). The germline CDR1 and CDR2 sequences are DFQATT and SNEGSKA (reference sequence). V gave up 2 bases and J gave up 2 bases, with 12 bases separating them. This CDR3 is 14 amino acids long. In nucleotides, the CDR3 is TGCAGTGCTAGACGGACAGAGATCAACTATGGCTACACCTTC. Protein: CSARRTEINYGYTF.

The chain combines TRBV12-3 or TRBV12-4 with TRBJ2-3; perhaps TRBD1 as D (5 bases). V was clipped by 2 bases and J by 4 bases, with 19 bases between them. This CDR3 region has 17 residues. The CDR3 DNA follows: TGTGCCAGCAGTTTATGGTCCTCCAGGGAAAGAGCAGATACGCAGTATTTT. Protein: CASSLWSSRERADTQYF.

V gene TRBV29-1 combines with J gene TRBJ2-6, with 11 bases that match TRBD2. Germline trimming cut 1 base from V and 0 bases from J; bases unmatched to any gene: 8. Germline CDR1 reads SQVTM; CDR2 reads ANQGSEA. The CDR3 spans 19 residues. The CDR3 here is CSVEVLAGGLSSGANVLTF. The CDR3 coding sequence is TGCAGCGTTGAAGTTCTAGCGGGGGGCCTTAGCTCTGGGGCCAACGTCCTGACTTTC.

This sequence joins TRBV20-1 and TRBJ1-2, with no clear D. Germline V CDR1 and CDR2: DFQATT, SNEGSKA (reference sequence). The CDR3 sequence is 15 residues long. The V end was cut by 3 bases, the J end by 1 base, with 15 bases between. CDR3 residues: CSASRSAHSNYGYTF. The DNA for the CDR3 is TGCAGTGCTAGCCGGTCAGCCCATAGTAACTATGGCTACACCTTC.

This chain joins TRBV5-4 and TRBJ2-7; TRBD2 might be the D (5 bases). CDR1 is SGHNT and CDR2 is YYREEE in the germline V gene (reference sequence). The V gene lost 0 bases and the J gene lost 5 bases, with 12 bases spanning the gap. This CDR3 region has 14 residues. The CDR3 spells CASSLDLALDEQYF. CDR3 nucleotide sequence: TGTGCCAGCAGCTTGGACCTAGCTCTCGACGAGCAGTACTTC.

The genes are TRBV7-7 and TRBJ2-5; no definite D call. V was trimmed by 5 bases and J by 2 bases, leaving 9 bases between them. The CDR3 covers 13 residues. The germline gives CDR1 SSHAT, CDR2 FNYEAQ (reference sequence). For the CDR3, the DNA is TGTGCCAGCAGCAAAAGGATGCAAGAGACCCAGTACTTC. Encoded protein: CASSKRMQETQYF.

The chain has TRBV7-6 and TRBJ1-2, with D perhaps TRBD1 (5 bases). V lost 4 bases and J 8 bases, leaving 20 bases between the germline ends. The length of the CDR3 is 15 residues. Germline-derived CDR1 and CDR2 are SGHVS and FNYEAQ. CDR3 amino acids: CASSWGTQGVVGYTF. The CDR3 nucleotides are TGTGCCAGCAGCTGGGGGACCCAGGGAGTTGTAGGCTACACCTTC.

A remark on this clonotype: A much larger clonotype is one base distant, so this may be a read error. This sequence joins TRBV7-9 and TRBJ2-5; TRBD2 agrees at 7 bases. There are 15 residues in the CDR3. Germline CDR1 reads SEHNR; CDR2 reads FQNEAQ (reference sequence). CDR3 region: CARSLVTGGQETQYF. CDR3 bases: TGTGCCCGCAGCTTAGTTACGGGGGGACAAGAGACCCAGTACTTC.